This note documents a single TCR beta chain sequence. The antigen is unknown. The entry originates in a study of cytomegalovirus exposure and HLA in healthy donors. Study-wide results and limits: The availability of immune exposure information extended only to CMV serostatus.

CDR1 and CDR2 from the germline V gene are SGDLS and YYNGEE. The length of the CDR3 is 14 residues. The study ran its PCR with 60 Vbeta and 13 Jbeta primers. TCRdb keeps only in-frame clones here, not all; method: immunoSEQ multiplex PCR. The data show around 190,000 clones, around 83% seen once. The sequenced sample was PBMCs. The chain couples TRBV9 to TRBJ2-5; 7 nucleotides line up with TRBD1. Judging by the DNA end, TRBJ2-7 fits better; the J call may be wrong. This TCR derives from a man aged 35 to 55 in good health and CMV-seropositive. The CDR3 reads CASSTTGTGYEQYF. CDR3 sequence (DNA): TGTGCCAGCAGCACGACAGGGACCGGCTACGAGCAGTACTTC.